The sequence of this TCR beta chain was determined in a study of blood T cells in healthy people across ages. Study conclusions and caveats: Nothing was known about donor CMV status, and this possibly confounded expanded clonotype changes. Higher diversity, along with more naive CD4+ cells, distinguished long-lived donors from aged donors.

The trim removed 3 bases at V and 6 bases at J, leaving 14 bases unmatched. The CDR3 length is 19 residues. Caucasian individuals from Russia who were healthy and aged 6 to 90 acted as donors. Per-sample PBMC isolation yielded at least 6.5 million cells. Comments on this clonotype: What it binds is not known.

The authors ran a second PCR of roughly 6 to 12 cycles using a sample-barcoded 5' primer and a J-beta primer mix. MiXCR was run by TCRdb on the 5' RACE reads, yielding one entry per CDR3 protein. The table records roughly 1,300,000 distinct CDR3 sequences, 55% to 75% of them present only once. The source is a man aged 18 to 30 in good health. Input material: blood. This chain connects TRBV12-3 or TRBV12-4 to TRBJ2-1, with TRBD2 matching 13 bases. Here the CDR3 DNA reads TGTGCCAGCAGTTTTCTCCCATACCCAACTAGCGGGGGGGCCAATGAGCAGTTCTTC. It specifies CASSFLPYPTSGGANEQFF.